This TCR beta chain was observed in a study of human T cells and chemical hapten exposure. Study overall: Diphenylcyclopropenone was applied weekly to patients' scalps across the approximately 25-week study. The patch tests put 0.01% DPC on the skin of the upper back and were read 6 days later.

This clonotype was recorded many times. As the library was built, unique molecular identifiers were attached to individual cDNA molecules. Each CDR3 protein gets one entry after TCRdb re-called the RACE reads with MiXCR. The sample has about 82,000 distinct CDR3 sequences, less than 8% seen once. The junction had 3 bases not matched to a gene; V was cut back by 1 base and J by 6 bases. The CDR3 contains 14 residues. Germline assignment: CDR1 SGHTA and CDR2 FQGNSA. Noted time point: patch test 2, 6 weeks after DPC sensitization. Treatment meaning: therapeutic diphenylcyclopropenone sensitization with weekly scalp DPC.

The rearrangement uses TRBV7-2 and TRBJ1-2, with 9 bases aligning to TRBD1. This sequence was found in a woman aged 25-40 years with alopecia areata. Some clones in this sample may be carry-over from other donors' samples. Source: whole blood, taken in connection with sensitization to the hapten diphenylcyclopropenone (DPC). The CDR3 DNA reads as TGTGCCAGCAGCTTAGGGCGGACAGGGGATGGCTACACCTTC. Amino acids: CASSLGRTGDGYTF. The entire variable domain, with the rest obtained from reference TRBV7-2 and TRBJ1-2, is as follows: GAGVSQSPSNKVTEKGKDVELRCDPISGHTALYWYRQSLGQGLEFLIYFQGNSAPDKSGLPSDRFSAERTGGSVSTLTIQRTQQEDSAVYLCASSLGRTGDGYTFGSGTRLTVV.